A single TCR beta chain is shown here with its context. Combining a sample-barcoded 5' primer with a J-beta primer mix, a second PCR ran for about 7 to 11 cycles. Samples each returned at least 3 million CDR3-containing paired-end reads. TCRdb reprocessed the 5' RACE reads via MiXCR and lists one record per CDR3 protein. The table includes approximately 760,000 distinct CDR3 sequences, 20% to 25% detected once. Germline CDR1 is LGHNT and CDR2 is FRNRAP. The CDR3 totals 14 residues. Trimming removed 2 bases at V and 4 bases at J, with 11 bases between. This specimen belongs to a study of blood T cells in healthy people across ages. Every sample gave at least 5 micrograms of total RNA when it was extracted. The same data also went into a second study, on T cells of mothers and their children.

The chain has TRBV12-5 and TRBJ2-5; possible D gene TRBD2, 6 bases. The sequenced material came from blood. The receptor's source is a boy aged 5 to 17 in good health. CDR3 residues: CASGLWRGRETQYF. The DNA for the CDR3 is TGTGCTAGTGGTTTGTGGAGGGGAAGAGAGACCCAGTACTTC.